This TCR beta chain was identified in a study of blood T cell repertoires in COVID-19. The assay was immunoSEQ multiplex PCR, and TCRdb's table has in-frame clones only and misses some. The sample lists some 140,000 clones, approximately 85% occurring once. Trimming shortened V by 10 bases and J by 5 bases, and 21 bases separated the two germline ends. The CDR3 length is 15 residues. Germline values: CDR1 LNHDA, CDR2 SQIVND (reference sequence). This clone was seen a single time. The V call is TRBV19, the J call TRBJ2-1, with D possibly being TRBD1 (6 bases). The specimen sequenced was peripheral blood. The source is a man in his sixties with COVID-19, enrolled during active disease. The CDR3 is CATRRQDRANNEQFF. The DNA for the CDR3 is TGTGCCACGCGACGGCAGGACAGAGCAAACAATGAGCAGTTCTTC. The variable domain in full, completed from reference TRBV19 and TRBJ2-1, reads DGGITQSPKYLFRKEGQNVTLSCEQNLNHDAMYWYRQDPGQGLRLIYYSQIVNDFQKGDIAEGYSVSREKKESFPLTVTSAQKNPTAFYLCATRRQDRANNEQFFGPGTRLTVL.